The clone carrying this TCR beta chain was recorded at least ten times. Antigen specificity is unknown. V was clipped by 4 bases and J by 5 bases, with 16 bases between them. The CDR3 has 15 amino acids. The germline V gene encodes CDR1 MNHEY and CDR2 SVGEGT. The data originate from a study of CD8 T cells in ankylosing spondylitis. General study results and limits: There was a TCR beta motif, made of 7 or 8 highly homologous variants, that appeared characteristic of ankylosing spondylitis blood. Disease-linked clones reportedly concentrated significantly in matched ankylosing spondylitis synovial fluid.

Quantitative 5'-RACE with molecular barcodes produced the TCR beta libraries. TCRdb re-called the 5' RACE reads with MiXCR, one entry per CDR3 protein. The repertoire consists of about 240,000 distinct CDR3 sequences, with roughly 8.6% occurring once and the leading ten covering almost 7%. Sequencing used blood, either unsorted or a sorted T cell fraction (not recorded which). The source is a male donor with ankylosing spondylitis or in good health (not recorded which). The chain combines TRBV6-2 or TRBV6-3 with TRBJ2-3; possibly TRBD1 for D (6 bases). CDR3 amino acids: CASSFQQGGRDTQYF. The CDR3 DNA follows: TGTGCCAGCAGTTTCCAACAGGGTGGGCGAGATACGCAGTATTTT.